The sequence of this T cell receptor beta chain was determined in a study of blood T cell repertoires in COVID-19. About the study: Donors in the United States, Italy and Spain gave samples during acute or convalescent COVID-19. The analysed material was cDNA or gDNA that came from T cells, B-cell-depleted T cells, or PBMCs.

Authors' processing steps: Nucleated cell number was recorded as an estimate derived from reference gene primer amplification. This table comes from immunoSEQ multiplex PCR, and its TCRdb copy is limited to in-frame clones, with some not included. For V, J and clone size, that table is used; D and trimming come from the DNA. This table holds roughly 120,000 clones, about 74% found once. Sequenced input: peripheral blood. The clonotype was recovered from a man older than 75 with COVID-19, enrolled during active disease.

As DNA, the CDR3 is TGTGCCAGCAGTTTCCGAGGACGGGAGGAGAGCACAGATACGCAGTATTTT. Translated, it gives CASSFRGREESTDTQYF. This rearrangement joins TRBV28 to TRBJ2-3; 7 positions match TRBD2. This CDR3 is 17 amino acids long. The V and J ends lost 3 bases and 0 bases, in that order; junction bases with no gene match: 9. CDR1 is MDHEN, CDR2 SYDVKM, per germline.